This record covers a single T cell receptor (beta chain). Its recognized antigen is unknown. No base qualities exist here, and no much larger clone lies one base off it. The CDR3 regions of human TCRbeta chains were analyzed by immunosequencing. The paper's processing steps were these. TCRs in the repertoires were compared against a reference library of SARS-CoV-2-specific TCRs that had been generated with the MIRA antigen-specificity platform. Breadth was defined as the fraction of unique TCRs that were SARS-CoV-2-associated. Depth was defined as the fraction of total T cells that were SARS-CoV-2-associated. Using the MIRA data, every spike-specific TCR was mapped to the spike region that the TCR reacted to and assigned to either a CD4 or a CD8 class. Log10-transformed breadth and depth values were compared by one-way ANOVA with Sidak's multiple comparisons tests. TCRdb took this table from immuneACCESS and kept in-frame rearrangements with V and J called. Such tables lack part of the clones; where checked against another copy, unresolved V genes explain under half of the gap, and the rest is unexplained. For V, J and clone size, that table is used; D and trimming come from the DNA. The sample profile shows 90,000 to 100,000 clones; about 81% of them were found once. The ten top clones hold 14% of the sample.

The sample's time point label, decoded: about 28 days (+/-7) after the second vaccine dose. AZD1222 recipients with second doses at about 4 weeks or about 12 weeks were pooled, because spike-specific TCR depth and breadth did not differ between schedules. Samples from vaccinated people were obtained from the UK trials COV001 and COV002, which included a single-blind randomized controlled phase 2/3 trial of AZD1222 (ChAdOx1 nCoV-19) in healthy adults. For TCRbeta chain sequencing, PBMC samples were collected from trial participants at day 0 and at day 28 after the second dose. V sheds 3 bases and J sheds 6 bases, leaving 9 bases between their ends. Including the terminal cysteine and phenylalanine, the CDR3 comprises 12 residues. Of the read, only the CDR3 DNA is kept; its 36 bases are in frame from base 1. The germline V gene encodes CDR1 GTSNPN and CDR2 SVGIG (reference sequence). This record comes from a study of T cell responses to AZD1222 COVID-19 vaccine (dated by TCRdb to the early 2020s). Regarding the complete study: A total of 230 to 250 trial participants underwent TCR sequencing, of whom about 210 received two doses of AZD1222 and 26 received two doses of the MenACWY control vaccine. Trial participants were enrolled by age into 18-55, 56-69 and 70-plus year subgroups, with about 150, 28 and 57 TCR-sequenced participants respectively.

Broad study findings and their caveats: Epitopes outside the regions mutated in the B.1.351 and B.1.1.7 variants were reportedly recognized by nearly half of the unique spike-specific TCRs. Most participants were white British and females outnumbered males, and the authors suggested that clonal diversity may have been underestimated. The whole spike protein was spanned by vaccine-associated CD4 TCRs, and dominant responses were seen in regions 160-218 and 743-854. Because no day 14 peak-response samples were available, the repertoires could be characterized only after the peak T cell response. Conclusions about previously exposed vaccinees are limited, since just five to seven AZD1222 recipients were seropositive for SARS-CoV-2 at baseline. The 56-69-year group was small, and its depth increase did not reach significance, likely because of low power. A significant rise in spike-specific TCR breadth and depth was observed after two AZD1222 doses relative to day 0 and relative to MenACWY recipients.

The receptor was derived from an adult who received the AZD1222 COVID-19 vaccine. The V and J segments used are TRBV30 and TRBJ1-5; no D gene is confidently identified. Material: peripheral blood, obtained 28 days after the second AZD1222 dose. The DNA sequence follows: TGTGCCTGGAGCGTTTGTAGTCAGCCCCAGCATTTT. This encodes CAWSVCSQPQHF.